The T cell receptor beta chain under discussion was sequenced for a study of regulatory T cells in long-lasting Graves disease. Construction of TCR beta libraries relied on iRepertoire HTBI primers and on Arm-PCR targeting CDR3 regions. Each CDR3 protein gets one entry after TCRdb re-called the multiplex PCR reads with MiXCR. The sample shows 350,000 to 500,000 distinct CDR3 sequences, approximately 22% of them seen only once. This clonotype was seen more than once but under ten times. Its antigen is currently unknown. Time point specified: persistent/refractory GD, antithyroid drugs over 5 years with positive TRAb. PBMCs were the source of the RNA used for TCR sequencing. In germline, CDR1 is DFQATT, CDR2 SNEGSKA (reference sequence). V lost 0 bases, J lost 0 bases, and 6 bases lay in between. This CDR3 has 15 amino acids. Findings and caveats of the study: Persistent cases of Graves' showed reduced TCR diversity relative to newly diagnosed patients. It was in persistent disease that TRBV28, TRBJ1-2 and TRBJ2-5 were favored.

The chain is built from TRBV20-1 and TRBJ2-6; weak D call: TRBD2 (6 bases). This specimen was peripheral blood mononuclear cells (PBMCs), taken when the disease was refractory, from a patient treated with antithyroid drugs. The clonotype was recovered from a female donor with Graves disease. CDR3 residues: CSARDGGSGANVLTF. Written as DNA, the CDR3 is TGCAGTGCTAGAGACGGGGGCTCTGGGGCCAACGTCCTGACTTTC.